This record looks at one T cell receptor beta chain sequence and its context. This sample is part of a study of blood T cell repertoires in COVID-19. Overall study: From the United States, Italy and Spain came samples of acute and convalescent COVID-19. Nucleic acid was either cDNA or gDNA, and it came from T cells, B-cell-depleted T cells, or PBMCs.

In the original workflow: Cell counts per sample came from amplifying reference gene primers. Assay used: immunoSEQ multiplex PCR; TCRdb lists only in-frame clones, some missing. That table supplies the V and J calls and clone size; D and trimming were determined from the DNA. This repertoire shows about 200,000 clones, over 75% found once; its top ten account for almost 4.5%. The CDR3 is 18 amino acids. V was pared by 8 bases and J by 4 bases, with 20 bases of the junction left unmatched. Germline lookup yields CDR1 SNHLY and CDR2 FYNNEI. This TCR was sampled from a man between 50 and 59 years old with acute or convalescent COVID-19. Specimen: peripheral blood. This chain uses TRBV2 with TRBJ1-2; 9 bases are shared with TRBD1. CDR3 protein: CASVTLGDRESSFYGYTF. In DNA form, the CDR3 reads TGTGCCAGCGTCACCCTGGGGGACAGGGAATCGTCCTTCTATGGCTACACCTTC. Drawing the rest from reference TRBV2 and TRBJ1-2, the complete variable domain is EPEVTQTPSHQVTQMGQEVILRCVPISNHLYFYWYRQILGQKVEFLVSFYNNEISEKSEIFDDQFSVERPDGSNFTLKIRSTKLEDSAMYFCASVTLGDRESSFYGYTFGSGTRLTVV.